The present entry profiles one TCR beta chain with its context. Original analysis: Estimated nucleated cell counts came from reference gene primer amplification. The method was immunoSEQ multiplex PCR; TCRdb's version includes in-frame clones alone and lacks a portion of them. Clone size and V and J calls were adopted from that table, with D and trimming inferred from the DNA. The repertoire holds about 130,000 clones, with over 75% as singletons. These data originate in a study of blood T cell repertoires in COVID-19. For the study at large: Donors in the United States, Italy and Spain gave samples during acute or convalescent COVID-19. T cells, B-cell-depleted T cells, or PBMCs provided the cDNA or gDNA that served as material.

This sequence was found in a man between 60 and 70 years old with acute or convalescent COVID-19. The sequenced material came from peripheral blood.

CDR3 DNA sequence: TGTGCCAGCAGGAGGGACAGCCGGTGGGGCTACACCTTC. Amino acids: CASRRDSRWGYTF. The gene calls are TRBV28 and TRBJ1-2; the match to TRBD1 covers 7 bases. Losses at the gene ends were 6 bases for V and 8 bases for J; bases not matched to a gene: 9. Germline V gene lookup returns CDR1 MDHEN and CDR2 SYDVKM. The CDR3 has 13 residues.